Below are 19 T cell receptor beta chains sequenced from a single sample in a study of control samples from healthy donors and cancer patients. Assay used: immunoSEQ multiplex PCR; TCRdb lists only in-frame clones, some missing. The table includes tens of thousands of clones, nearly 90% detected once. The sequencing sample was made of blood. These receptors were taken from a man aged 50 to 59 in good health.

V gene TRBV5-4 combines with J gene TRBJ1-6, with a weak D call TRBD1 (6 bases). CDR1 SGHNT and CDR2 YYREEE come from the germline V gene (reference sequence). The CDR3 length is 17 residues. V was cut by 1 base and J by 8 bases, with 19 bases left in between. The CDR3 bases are TGTGCCAGCAGCTTGACCCTTTTTGCAGGGGAAGATTCACCCCTCCACTTT. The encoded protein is CASSLTLFAGEDSPLHF.

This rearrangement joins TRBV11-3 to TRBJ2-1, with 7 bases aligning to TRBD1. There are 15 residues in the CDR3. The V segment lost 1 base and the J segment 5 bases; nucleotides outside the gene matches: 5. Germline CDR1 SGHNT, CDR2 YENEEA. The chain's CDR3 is CASSLGTGLNNEQFF. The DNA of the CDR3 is TGTGCCAGCAGCTTAGGGACAGGATTGAACAATGAGCAGTTCTTC.

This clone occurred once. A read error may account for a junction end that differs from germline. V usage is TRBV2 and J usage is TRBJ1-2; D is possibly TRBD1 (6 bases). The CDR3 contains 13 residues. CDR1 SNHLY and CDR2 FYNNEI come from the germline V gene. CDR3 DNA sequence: TGTGCCAGCAGTGATGAGGGGGACTATGGCCACACCTTC. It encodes CASSDEGDYGHTF.

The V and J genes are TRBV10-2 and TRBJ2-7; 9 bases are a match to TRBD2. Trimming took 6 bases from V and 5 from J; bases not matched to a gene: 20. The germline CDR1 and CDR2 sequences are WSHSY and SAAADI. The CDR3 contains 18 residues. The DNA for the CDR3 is TGCGCCAGCAGGGGAACCCCCGGACTAGGCGGGGGGGCCCACGAGCAGTACTTC. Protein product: CASRGTPGLGGGAHEQYF.

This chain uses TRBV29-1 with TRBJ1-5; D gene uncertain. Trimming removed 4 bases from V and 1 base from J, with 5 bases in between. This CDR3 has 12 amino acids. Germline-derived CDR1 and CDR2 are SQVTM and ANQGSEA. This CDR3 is CSVGGSNQPQHF. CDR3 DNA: TGCAGCGTTGGAGGGAGCAATCAGCCCCAGCATTTT.

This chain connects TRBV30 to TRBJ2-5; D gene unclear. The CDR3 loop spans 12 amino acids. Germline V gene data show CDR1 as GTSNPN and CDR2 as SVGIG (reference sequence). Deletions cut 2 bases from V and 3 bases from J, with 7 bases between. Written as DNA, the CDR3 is TGTGCCTGGAGTCAAGGCGAAGAGACCCAGTACTTC. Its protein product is CAWSQGEETQYF.

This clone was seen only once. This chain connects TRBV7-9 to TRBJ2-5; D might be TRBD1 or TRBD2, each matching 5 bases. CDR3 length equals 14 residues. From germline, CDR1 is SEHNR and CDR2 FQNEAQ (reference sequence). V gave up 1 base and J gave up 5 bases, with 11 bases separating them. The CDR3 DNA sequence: TGTGCCAGCAGCTTAGGGGGGACCGGCGAGACCCAGTACTTC. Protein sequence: CASSLGGTGETQYF.

The CDR3 sequence is CASGPGQGFNQPQHF. DNA for the CDR3: TGTGCCAGCGGCCCGGGACAGGGCTTCAATCAGCCCCAGCATTTT. V usage is TRBV6-5 and J usage is TRBJ1-5, with 9 positions matching TRBD1. Germline V lookup: CDR1 MNHEY, CDR2 SVGAGI. The CDR3 totals 15 residues. Losses at the gene ends were 8 bases for V and 3 bases for J; bases not matched to a gene: 8.

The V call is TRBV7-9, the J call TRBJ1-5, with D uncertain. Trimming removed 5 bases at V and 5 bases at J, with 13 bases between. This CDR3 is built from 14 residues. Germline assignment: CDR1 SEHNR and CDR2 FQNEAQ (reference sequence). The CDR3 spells CASSRGSNYQPQHF. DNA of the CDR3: TGTGCCAGCAGCCGGGGAAGTAACTATCAGCCCCAGCATTTT.

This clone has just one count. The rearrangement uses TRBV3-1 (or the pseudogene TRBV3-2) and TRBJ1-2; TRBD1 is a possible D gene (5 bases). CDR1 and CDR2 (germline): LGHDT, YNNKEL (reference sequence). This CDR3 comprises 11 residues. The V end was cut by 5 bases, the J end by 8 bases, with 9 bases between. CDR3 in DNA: TGTGCCAGCAGCTTGAGGGGCGGCTACACCTTC. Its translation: CASSLRGGYTF.

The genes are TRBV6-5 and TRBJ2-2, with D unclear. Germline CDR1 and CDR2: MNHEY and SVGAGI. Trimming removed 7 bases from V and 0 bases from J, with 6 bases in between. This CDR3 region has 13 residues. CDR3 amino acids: CASNGPNTGELFF. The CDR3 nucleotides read TGTGCCAGCAATGGACCGAACACCGGGGAGCTGTTTTTT.

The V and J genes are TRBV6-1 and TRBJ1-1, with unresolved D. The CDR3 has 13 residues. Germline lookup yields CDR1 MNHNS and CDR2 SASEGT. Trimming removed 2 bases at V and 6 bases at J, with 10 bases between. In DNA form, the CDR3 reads TGTGCCAGCAGTGAAAGGGTGTCGGCTGAAGCTTTCTTT. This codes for CASSERVSAEAFF.

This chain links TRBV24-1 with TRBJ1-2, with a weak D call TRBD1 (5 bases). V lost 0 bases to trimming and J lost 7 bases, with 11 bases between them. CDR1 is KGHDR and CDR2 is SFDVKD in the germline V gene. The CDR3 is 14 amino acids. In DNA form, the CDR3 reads TGTGCCACCAGTGATTTGGGAGGGCAGGGTGGCTACACCTTC. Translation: CATSDLGGQGGYTF.

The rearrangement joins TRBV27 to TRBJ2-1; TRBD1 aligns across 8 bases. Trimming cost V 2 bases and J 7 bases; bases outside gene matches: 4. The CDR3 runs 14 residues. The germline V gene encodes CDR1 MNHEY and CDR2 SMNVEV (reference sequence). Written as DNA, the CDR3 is TGTGCCAGCAGTTTACAGGGGGCAGGGAATGAGCAGTTCTTC. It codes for CASSLQGAGNEQFF.

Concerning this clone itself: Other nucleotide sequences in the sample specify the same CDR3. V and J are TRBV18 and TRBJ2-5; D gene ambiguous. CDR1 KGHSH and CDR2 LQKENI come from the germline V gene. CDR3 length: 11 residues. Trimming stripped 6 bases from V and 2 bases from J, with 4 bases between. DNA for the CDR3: TGTGCCAGCTCCCGACAAGAGACCCAGTACTTC. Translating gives CASSRQETQYF. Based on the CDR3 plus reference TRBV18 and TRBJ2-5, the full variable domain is NAGVMQNPRHLVRRRGQEARLRCSPMKGHSHVYWYRQLPEEGLKFMVYLQKENIIDESGMPKERFSAEFPKEGPSILRIQQVVRGDSAAYFCASSRQETQYFGPGTRLLVL.

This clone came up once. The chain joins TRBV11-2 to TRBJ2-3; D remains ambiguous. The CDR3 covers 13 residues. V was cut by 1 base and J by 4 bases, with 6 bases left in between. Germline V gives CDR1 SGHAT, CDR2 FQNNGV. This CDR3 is CASSLGDADTQYF. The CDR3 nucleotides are TGTGCCAGCAGCTTAGGAGATGCAGATACGCAGTATTTT.

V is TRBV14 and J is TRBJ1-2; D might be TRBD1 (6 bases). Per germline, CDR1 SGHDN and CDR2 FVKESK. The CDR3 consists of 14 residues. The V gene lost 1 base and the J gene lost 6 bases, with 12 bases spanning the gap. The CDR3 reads CASSQGWQGNGYTF. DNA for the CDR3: TGTGCCAGCAGCCAAGGGTGGCAGGGGAATGGCTACACCTTC. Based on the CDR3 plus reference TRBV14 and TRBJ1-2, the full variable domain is EAGVTQFPSHSVIEKGQTVTLRCDPISGHDNLYWYRRVMGKEIKFLLHFVKESKQDESGMPNNRFLAERTGGTYSTLKVQPAELEDSGVYFCASSQGWQGNGYTFGSGTRLTVV.

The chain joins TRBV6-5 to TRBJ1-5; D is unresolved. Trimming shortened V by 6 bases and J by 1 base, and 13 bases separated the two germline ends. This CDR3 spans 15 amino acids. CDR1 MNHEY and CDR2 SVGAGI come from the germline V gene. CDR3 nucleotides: TGTGCCAGCAGGGTTGGCAGAACGAGCAATCAGCCCCAGCATTTT. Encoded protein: CASRVGRTSNQPQHF.

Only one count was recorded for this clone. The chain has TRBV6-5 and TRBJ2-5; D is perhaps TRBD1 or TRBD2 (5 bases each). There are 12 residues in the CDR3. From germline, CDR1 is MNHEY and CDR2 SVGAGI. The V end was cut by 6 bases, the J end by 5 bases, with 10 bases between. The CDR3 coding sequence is TGTGCCAGCAGGTTGGGACGGGAGACCCAGTACTTC. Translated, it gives CASRLGRETQYF.